This record looks at one T cell receptor beta chain sequence and its context. CDR1 and CDR2 (germline): MNHEY, SMNVEV (reference sequence). V trimming: 7 bases; J trimming: 0 bases; junction bases outside the gene matches: 8. This CDR3 spans 15 amino acids. Assay: immunoSEQ multiplex PCR; the TCRdb copy retains only in-frame clones and omits some. The sample shows 150,000 to 200,000 clones, about 81% of them seen only once. These data belong to a study of cytomegalovirus exposure and HLA in healthy donors. Sample: PBMCs. This TCR was recovered from a woman in her 30s in good health and CMV-seronegative. The V gene is TRBV27, the J gene TRBJ2-5; TRBD1 aligns across 7 bases. For the CDR3, the DNA is TGTGCCAGCACCCGACAGGGCCGTTACCAAGAGACCCAGTACTTC. Residues: CASTRQGRYQETQYF.